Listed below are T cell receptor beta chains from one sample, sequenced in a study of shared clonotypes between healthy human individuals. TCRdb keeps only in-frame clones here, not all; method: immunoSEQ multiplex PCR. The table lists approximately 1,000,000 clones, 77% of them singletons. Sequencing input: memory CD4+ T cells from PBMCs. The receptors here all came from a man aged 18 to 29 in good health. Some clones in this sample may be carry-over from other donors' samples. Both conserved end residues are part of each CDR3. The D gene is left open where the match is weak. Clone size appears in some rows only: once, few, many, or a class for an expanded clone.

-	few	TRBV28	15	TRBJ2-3	TGTGCCAGCACCTTCTATGGGCCCAGCACAGATACGCAGTATTTT	CASTFYGPSTDTQYF
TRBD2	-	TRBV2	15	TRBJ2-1	TGTGCCACCGAAGAGGTAGCGGGAGATGGGAATGAGCAGTTCTTC	CATEEVAGDGNEQFF
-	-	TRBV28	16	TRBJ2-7	TGTGCCAGCAGTTTTCAGGGGAACTCTCCCTCCTACGAGCAGTACTTC	CASSFQGNSPSYEQYF
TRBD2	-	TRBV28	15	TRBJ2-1	TGTGCCAGCAGTCCTACTAGCGGGAGTAGAAATGAGCAGTTCTTC	CASSPTSGSRNEQFF
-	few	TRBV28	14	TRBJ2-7	TGTGCCAGCTCGGAACAGGGTCCCTCCTACGAGCAGTACTTC	CASSEQGPSYEQYF
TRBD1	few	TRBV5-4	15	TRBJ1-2	TGTGCCAGCAGCCTGAGACAGGGCGGCACGGCTGGCTACACCTTC	CASSLRQGGTAGYTF
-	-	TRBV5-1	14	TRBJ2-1	TGCGCCAGCAGCGCGGCAGTTTGGGGCAATGAGCAGTTCTTC	CASSAAVWGNEQFF
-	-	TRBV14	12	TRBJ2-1	TGTGCCAGCAGCCCCCAGAGGAATGAGCAGTTCTTC	CASSPQRNEQFF
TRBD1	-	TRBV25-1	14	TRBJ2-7	TGTGCCAGCAATAGACAGGGACAGAGCTACGAGCAGTACTTC	CASNRQGQSYEQYF
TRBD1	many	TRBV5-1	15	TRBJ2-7	TGCGCCAGCAGCATATATCCACAGGGGACCTACGAGCAGTACTTC	CASSIYPQGTYEQYF
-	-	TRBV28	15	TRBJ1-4	TGTGCCAGCAGCATCCCTGGGACGGCTCAAGGGAAGCTGTTTTTT	CASSIPGTAQGKLFF
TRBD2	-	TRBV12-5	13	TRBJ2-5	TGTGCTAGTGGACCGGGGAGGGGAGAGACCCAGTACTTC	CASGPGRGETQYF
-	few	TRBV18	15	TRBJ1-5	TGTGCCAGCTCCCTAGACAGGAGCCGTTATCAGCCCCAGCATTTT	CASSLDRSRYQPQHF
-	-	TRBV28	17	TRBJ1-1	TGTGCCAGCAGTGGGTGGGAGGGGCGGACCTCTAGCGCTGAAGCTTTCTTT	CASSGWEGRTSSAEAFF
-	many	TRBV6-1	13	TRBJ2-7	TGTGCCACCTCCTTGGACACTCCCTACGAGCAGTACTTC	CATSLDTPYEQYF
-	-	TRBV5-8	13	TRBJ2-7	TGTGCCAGCAGCTTGGGTAAAGTATACGAGCAGTACTTC	CASSLGKVYEQYF
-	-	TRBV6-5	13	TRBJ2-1	TGTGCCAGCCGGCAATATTCCTACAATGAGCAGTTCTTC	CASRQYSYNEQFF
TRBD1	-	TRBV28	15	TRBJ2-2	TGTGCCAGCAGTACCGGACAGGGTTTGACCGGGGAGCTGTTTTTT	CASSTGQGLTGELFF
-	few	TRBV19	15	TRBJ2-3	TGTGCCAGTACCCCGGGACATCTAAGCACAGATACGCAGTATTTT	CASTPGHLSTDTQYF
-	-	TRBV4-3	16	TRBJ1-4	TGCGCCAGCAGCCAAGGGGGTCCGCAACCGGATGAAAAACTGTTTTTT	CASSQGGPQPDEKLFF
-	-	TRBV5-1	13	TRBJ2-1	TGCGCCAGCAGCTTGGGGGAGCCCAATGAGCAGTTCTTC	CASSLGEPNEQFF
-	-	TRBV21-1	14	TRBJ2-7	TGTGCCAGCAGCAAAACAGGGGGCTCCTACGAGCAGTACTTC	CASSKTGGSYEQYF
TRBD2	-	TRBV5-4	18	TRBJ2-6	TGTGCCAGCAGCTTGGATCCGGGGGGAGGCTCTGGGGCCAACGTCCTGACTTTC	CASSLDPGGGSGANVLTF
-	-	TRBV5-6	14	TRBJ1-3	TGTGCCAGCAGCGGGGACGGGGAAGGAAACACCATATATTTT	CASSGDGEGNTIYF
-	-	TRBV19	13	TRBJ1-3	TGTGCCAGTAGTCGGGCCTCTGGAAACACCATATATTTT	CASSRASGNTIYF
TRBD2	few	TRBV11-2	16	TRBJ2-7	TGTGCCAGCAGCCCTCGACTAGCGAGGGAGGTCCACGAGCAGTACTTC	CASSPRLAREVHEQYF
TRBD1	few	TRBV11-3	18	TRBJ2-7	TGTGCCAGCAGCTTAAAAACAGGGGATCGGGGAGACTCCTACGAGCAGTACTTC	CASSLKTGDRGDSYEQYF
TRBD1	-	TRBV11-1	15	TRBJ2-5	TGTGCCAGCAGCTTGGGGACAGGGAGGGAAGAGACCCAGTACTTC	CASSLGTGREETQYF
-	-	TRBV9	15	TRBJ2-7	TGTGCCAGCAGCGTAGTAAGTCAGGCCGGCGGTGAGCAGTACTTC	CASSVVSQAGGEQYF
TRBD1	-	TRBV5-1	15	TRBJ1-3	TGCGCCAGCAGCCGGACAGGGGGCTTTGGAAACACCATATATTTT	CASSRTGGFGNTIYF
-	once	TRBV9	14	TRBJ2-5	TGTGCCAGCAGCGTAAGTCACAGCCAAGAGACCCAGTACTTC	CASSVSHSQETQYF
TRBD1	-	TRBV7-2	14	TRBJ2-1	TGTGCCAGCAGCAGGGACAGGGGAAGCAATGAGCAGTTCTTC	CASSRDRGSNEQFF
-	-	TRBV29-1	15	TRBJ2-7	TGCAGCGTTGGTGGGCTAGCCCAAAGCTCCTACGAGCAGTACTTC	CSVGGLAQSSYEQYF
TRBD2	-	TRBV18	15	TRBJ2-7	TGTGCCAGCTCACCAGGCGGGAGAGCCGGAAACGAGCAGTACTTC	CASSPGGRAGNEQYF
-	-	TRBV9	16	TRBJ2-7	TGTGCCAGCAGCCCCAGGACAGTCCAAAGCTCCTACGAGCAGTACTTC	CASSPRTVQSSYEQYF
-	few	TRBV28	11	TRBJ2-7	TGTGCCAGCAGGACCACCTACGAGCAGTACTTC	CASRTTYEQYF
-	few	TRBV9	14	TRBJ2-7	TGTGCCAGCAGCGTAGGAGGGGATCGGTACGAGCAGTACTTC	CASSVGGDRYEQYF
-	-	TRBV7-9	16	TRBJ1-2	TGTGCCAGCAGCTCCCCTCGGGGGGGGAACCCTTATGGCTACACCTTC	CASSSPRGGNPYGYTF
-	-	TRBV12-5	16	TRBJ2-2	TGTGCTAGTGGTTCCATGATACTAGCGAACACCGGGGAGCTGTTTTTT	CASGSMILANTGELFF
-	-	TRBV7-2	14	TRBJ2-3	TGTGCCAGCAGCTTAGACCCTCGCACAGATACGCAGTATTTT	CASSLDPRTDTQYF
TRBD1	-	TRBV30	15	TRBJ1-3	TGTGCCTGGAGTGTGGGACAGACCTCTGGAAACACCATATATTTT	CAWSVGQTSGNTIYF
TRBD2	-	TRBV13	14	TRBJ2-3	TGTGCCAGCAGCTTAAGCGGGAGGGAAGATACGCAGTATTTT	CASSLSGREDTQYF
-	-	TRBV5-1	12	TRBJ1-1	TGCGCCAGCAGCTTAGATAACACTGAAGCTTTCTTT	CASSLDNTEAFF